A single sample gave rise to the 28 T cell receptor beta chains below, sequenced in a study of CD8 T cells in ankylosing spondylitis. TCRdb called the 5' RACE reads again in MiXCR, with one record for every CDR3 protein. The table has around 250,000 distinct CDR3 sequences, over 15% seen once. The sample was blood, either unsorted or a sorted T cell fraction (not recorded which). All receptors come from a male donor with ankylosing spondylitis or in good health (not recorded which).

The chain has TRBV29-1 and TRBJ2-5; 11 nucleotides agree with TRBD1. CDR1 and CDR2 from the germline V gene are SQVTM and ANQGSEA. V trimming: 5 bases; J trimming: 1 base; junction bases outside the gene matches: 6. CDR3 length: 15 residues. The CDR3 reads CSVHAGTGGQETQYF. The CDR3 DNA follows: TGCAGCGTTCACGCCGGGACAGGGGGCCAAGAGACCCAGTACTTC. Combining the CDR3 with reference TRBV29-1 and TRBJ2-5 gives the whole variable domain SAVISQKPSRDICQRGTSLTIQCQVDSQVTMMFWYRQQPGQSLTLIATANQGSEATYESGFVIDKFPISRPNLTFSTLTVSNMSPEDSSIYLCSVHAGTGGQETQYFGPGTRLLVL.

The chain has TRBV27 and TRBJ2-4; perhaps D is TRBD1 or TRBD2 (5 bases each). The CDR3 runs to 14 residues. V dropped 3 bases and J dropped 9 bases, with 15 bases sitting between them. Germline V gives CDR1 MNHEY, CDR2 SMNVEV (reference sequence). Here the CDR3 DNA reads TGTGCCAGCAGTTTGTTCGACAGTGGGGGCATTCAGTACTTC. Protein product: CASSLFDSGGIQYF.

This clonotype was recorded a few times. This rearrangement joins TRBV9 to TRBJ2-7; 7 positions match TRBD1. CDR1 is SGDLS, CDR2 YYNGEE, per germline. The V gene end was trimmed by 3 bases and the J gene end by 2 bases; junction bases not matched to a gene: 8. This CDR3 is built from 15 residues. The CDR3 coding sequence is TGTGCCAGCAGCGCTTCCGACAGGGAAGCCTACGAGCAGTACTTC. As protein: CASSASDREAYEQYF.

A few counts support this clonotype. The DNA of the CDR3 is TGTGCCAGCAGCCAAGAGGCGGGGGCTTACAATGAGCAGTTCTTC. Protein product: CASSQEAGAYNEQFF. The rearrangement joins TRBV14 to TRBJ2-1; a weak D match, TRBD2 (7 bases). This CDR3 contains 15 residues. V lost 0 bases and J lost 4, with 10 bases in between. CDR1 and CDR2 from the germline V gene are SGHDN and FVKESK.

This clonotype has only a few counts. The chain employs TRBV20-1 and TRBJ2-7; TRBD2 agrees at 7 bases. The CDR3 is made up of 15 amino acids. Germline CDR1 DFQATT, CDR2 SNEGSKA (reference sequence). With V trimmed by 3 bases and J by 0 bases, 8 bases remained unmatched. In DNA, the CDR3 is TGCAGTGCTAGTCATTGGCGGGGGAGCTCCTACGAGCAGTACTTC. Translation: CSASHWRGSSYEQYF.

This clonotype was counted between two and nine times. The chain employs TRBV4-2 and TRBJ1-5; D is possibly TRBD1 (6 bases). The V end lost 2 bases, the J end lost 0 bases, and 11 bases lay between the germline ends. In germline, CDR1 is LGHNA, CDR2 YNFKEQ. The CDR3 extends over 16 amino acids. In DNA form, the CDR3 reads TGTGCCAGCAGCCAATCGACAGGATATAGCAATCAGCCCCAGCATTTT. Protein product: CASSQSTGYSNQPQHF.

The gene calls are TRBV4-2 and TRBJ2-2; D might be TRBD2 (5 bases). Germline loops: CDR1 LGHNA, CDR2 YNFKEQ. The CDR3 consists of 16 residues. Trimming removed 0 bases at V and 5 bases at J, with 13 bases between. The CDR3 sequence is CASSQDTSTGTGELFF. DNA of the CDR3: TGTGCCAGCAGCCAAGATACCTCCACGGGGACCGGGGAGCTGTTTTTT.

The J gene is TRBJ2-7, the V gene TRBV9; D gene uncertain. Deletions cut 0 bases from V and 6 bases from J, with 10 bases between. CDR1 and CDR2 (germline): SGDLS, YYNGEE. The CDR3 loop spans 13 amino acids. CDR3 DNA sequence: TGTGCCAGCAGCGTAGAATTAGACTCCGAGCAGTACTTC. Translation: CASSVELDSEQYF.

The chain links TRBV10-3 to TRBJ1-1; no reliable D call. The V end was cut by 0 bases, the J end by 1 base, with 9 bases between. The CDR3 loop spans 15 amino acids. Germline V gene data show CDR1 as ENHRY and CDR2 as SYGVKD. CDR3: CAISESVRENTEAFF. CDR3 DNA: TGTGCCATCAGTGAGTCGGTCAGAGAGAACACTGAAGCTTTCTTT.

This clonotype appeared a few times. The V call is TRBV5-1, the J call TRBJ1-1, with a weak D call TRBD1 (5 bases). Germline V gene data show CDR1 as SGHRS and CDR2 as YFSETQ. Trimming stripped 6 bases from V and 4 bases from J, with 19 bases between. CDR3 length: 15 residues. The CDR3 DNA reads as TGCGCCAGCAACTGGGGGTTGGAGGGGCTCACTGAAGCTTTCTTT. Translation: CASNWGLEGLTEAFF.

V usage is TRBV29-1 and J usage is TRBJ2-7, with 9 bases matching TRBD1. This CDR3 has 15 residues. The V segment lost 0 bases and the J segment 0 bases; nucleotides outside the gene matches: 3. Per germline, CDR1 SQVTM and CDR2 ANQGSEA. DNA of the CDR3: TGCAGCGTTGAAGATGCGGGACAGGGCTCCTACGAGCAGTACTTC. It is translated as CSVEDAGQGSYEQYF.

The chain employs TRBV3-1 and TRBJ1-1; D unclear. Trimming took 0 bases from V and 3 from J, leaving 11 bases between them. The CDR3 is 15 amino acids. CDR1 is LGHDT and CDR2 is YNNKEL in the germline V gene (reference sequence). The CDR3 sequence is CASSQDLGSDTEAFF. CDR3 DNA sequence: TGTGCCAGCAGCCAAGATCTGGGCTCGGACACTGAAGCTTTCTTT.

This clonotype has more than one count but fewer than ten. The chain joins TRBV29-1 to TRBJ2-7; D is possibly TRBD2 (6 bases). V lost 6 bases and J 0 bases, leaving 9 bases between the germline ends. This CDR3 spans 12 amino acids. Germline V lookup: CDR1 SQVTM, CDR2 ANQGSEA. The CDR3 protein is CSVRESSYEQYF. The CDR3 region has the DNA TGCAGCGTCCGGGAGAGCTCCTACGAGCAGTACTTC.

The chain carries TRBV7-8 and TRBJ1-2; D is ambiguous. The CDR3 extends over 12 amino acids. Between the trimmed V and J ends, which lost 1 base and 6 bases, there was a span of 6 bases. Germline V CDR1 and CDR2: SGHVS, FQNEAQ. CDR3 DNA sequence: TGTGCCAGCAGCTTAGAAGGGCATGGCTACACCTTC. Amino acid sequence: CASSLEGHGYTF. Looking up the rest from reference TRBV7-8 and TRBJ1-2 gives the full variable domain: GAGVSQSPRYKVAKRGQDVALRCDPISGHVSLFWYQQALGQGPEFLTYFQNEAQLDKSGLPSDRFFAERPEGSVSTLKIQRTQQEDSAVYLCASSLEGHGYTFGSGTRLTVV.

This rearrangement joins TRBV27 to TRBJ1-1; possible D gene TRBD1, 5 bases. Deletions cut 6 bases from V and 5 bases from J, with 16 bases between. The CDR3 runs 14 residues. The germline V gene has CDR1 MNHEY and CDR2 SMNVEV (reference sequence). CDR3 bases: TGTGCCAGCAGGCTAGGGACCGTTGGGACTGAAGCTTTCTTT. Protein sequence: CASRLGTVGTEAFF.

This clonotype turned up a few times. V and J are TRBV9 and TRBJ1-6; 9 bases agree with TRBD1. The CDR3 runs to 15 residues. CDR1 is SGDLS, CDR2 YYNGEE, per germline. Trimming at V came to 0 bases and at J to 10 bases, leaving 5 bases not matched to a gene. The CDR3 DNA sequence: TGTGCCAGCAGCGTAGCGCGGACAGGGGACTCACCCCTCCACTTT. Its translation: CASSVARTGDSPLHF.

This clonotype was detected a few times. The DNA for the CDR3 is TGTGCCATCAGAGACCTCGTGGGGGATGAGCAGTTCTTC. This gives the protein CAIRDLVGDEQFF. The chain carries TRBV10-3 and TRBJ2-1; D is perhaps TRBD1 or TRBD2 (5 bases each). The CDR3 loop spans 13 amino acids. Germline CDR1 ENHRY, CDR2 SYGVKD. Deletions cut 6 bases from V and 8 bases from J, with 14 bases between.

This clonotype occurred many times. The CDR3 DNA reads TGTGCCATTCGCCGGGACTCATCCTACGAGCAGTACTTC. It specifies CAIRRDSSYEQYF. V and J are TRBV10-3 and TRBJ2-7; perhaps TRBD2 as D (6 bases). From germline, CDR1 is ENHRY and CDR2 SYGVKD. This CDR3 is built from 13 residues. Between the trimmed V and J ends, which lost 9 bases and 1 base, there was a span of 13 bases.

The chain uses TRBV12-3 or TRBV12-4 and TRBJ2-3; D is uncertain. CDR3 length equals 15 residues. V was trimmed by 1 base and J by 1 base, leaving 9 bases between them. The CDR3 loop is CASSLDPGGTDTQYF. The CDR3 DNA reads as TGTGCCAGCAGTTTAGACCCCGGTGGCACAGATACGCAGTATTTT.

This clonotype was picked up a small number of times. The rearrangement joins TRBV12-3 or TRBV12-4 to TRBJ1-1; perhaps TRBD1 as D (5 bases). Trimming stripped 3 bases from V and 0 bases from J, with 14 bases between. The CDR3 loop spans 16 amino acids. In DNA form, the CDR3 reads TGTGCCAGCAGTTTTGGGAAGGGGCAGTTGAACACTGAAGCTTTCTTT. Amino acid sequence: CASSFGKGQLNTEAFF.

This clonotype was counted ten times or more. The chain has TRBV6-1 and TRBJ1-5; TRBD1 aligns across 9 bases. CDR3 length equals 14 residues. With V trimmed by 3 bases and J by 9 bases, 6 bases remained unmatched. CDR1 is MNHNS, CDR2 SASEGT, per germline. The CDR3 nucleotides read TGTGCCAGCAGTGACAGGACAGGGGCGAGGCCCCAGCATTTT. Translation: CASSDRTGARPQHF.

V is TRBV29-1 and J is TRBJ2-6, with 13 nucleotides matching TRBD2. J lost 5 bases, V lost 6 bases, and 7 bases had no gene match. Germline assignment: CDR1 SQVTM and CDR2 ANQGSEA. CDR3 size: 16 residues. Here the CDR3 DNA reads TGCAGCGTCCTCGGACTAGCGGGAGAGAGGGCCAACGTCCTGACTTTC. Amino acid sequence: CSVLGLAGERANVLTF.

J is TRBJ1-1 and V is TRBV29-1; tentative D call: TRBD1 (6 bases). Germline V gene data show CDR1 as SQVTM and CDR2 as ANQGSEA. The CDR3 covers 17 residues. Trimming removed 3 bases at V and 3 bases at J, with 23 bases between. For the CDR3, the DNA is TGCAGCGTTGATGGAAGGGTTGCGGGGGCGAGCGACACTGAAGCTTTCTTT. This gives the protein CSVDGRVAGASDTEAFF.

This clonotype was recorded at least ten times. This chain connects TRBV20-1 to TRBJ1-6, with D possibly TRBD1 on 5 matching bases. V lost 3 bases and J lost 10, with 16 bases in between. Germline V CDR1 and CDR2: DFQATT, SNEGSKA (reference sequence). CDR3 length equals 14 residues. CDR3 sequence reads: CSASDGQGGSPLHF. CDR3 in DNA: TGCAGTGCTAGTGATGGGCAGGGTGGATCACCCCTCCACTTT.

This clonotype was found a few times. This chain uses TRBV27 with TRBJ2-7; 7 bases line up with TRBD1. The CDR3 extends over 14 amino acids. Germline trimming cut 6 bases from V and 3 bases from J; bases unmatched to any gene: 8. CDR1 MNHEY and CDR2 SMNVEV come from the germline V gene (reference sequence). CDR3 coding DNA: TGTGCCAGCAGAACATGGACAGGACGCTACGAGCAGTACTTC. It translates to CASRTWTGRYEQYF.

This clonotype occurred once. The CDR3 sequence is CSVEGTDSYGYTF. The CDR3, as DNA: TGCAGCGTTGAAGGGACAGACTCCTATGGCTACACCTTC. This chain connects TRBV29-1 to TRBJ1-2, with D tentatively TRBD1 (6 bases). The germline gives CDR1 SQVTM, CDR2 ANQGSEA. Trimming took off 1 base at V and 4 bases at J, with 10 bases between the two ends. The CDR3 has 13 amino acids.

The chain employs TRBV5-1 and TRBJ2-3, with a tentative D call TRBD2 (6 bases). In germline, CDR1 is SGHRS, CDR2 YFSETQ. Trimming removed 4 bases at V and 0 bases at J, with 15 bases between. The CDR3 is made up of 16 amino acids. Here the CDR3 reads CASSPSAEGSTDTQYF. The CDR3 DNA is TGCGCCAGCAGCCCCTCAGCGGAGGGGAGCACAGATACGCAGTATTTT.

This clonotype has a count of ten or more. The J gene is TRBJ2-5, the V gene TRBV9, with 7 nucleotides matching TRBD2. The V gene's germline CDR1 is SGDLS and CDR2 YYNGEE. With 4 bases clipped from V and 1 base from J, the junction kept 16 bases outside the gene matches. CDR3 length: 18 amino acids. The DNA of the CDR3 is TGTGCCAGCAGCCCTAGTCAAGCGGGGTTTAATCTCCAAGAGACCCAGTACTTC. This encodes CASSPSQAGFNLQETQYF.